A selection of T cell receptor beta chains follows, all from one sample in a study of shared clonotypes between healthy human individuals. Using immunoSEQ multiplex PCR, the repertoire was profiled, and TCRdb retains in-frame clones only, with some absent. The sample shows a few million clones, 80% to 95% of them seen only once. Source material: naive CD8+ T cells from PBMCs. These receptors came from a man aged 18 to 30 in good health. Some clones in this sample may be carry-over from other donors' samples. The CDR3 runs from the conserved cysteine through the conserved F or W. A D gene is named only where the DNA matches it firmly.

d_call: -; j_call: TRBJ2-7; v_call: TRBV6-6; cdr3_aa: CASSYLGGVYEQYF; cdr3_nt: TGTGCCAGCAGTTACTTAGGAGGAGTCTACGAGCAGTACTTC
d_call: TRBD1; j_call: TRBJ1-2; v_call: TRBV4-1; cdr3_aa: CASSQDQGAGYGYTF; cdr3_nt: TGCGCCAGCAGCCAAGATCAGGGGGCGGGGTATGGCTACACCTTC
d_call: TRBD1; j_call: TRBJ2-3; v_call: TRBV29-1; cdr3_aa: CSGLTGTGSTDTQYF; cdr3_nt: TGCAGCGGCCTAACCGGGACAGGGTCGACAGATACGCAGTATTTT
d_call: -; j_call: TRBJ2-2; v_call: TRBV27; cdr3_aa: CASSSTGTAGELFF; cdr3_nt: TGTGCCAGCAGCTCTACAGGGACGGCCGGGGAGCTGTTTTTT
d_call: -; j_call: TRBJ2-5; v_call: TRBV14; cdr3_aa: CASSQDNVAQTQYF; cdr3_nt: TGTGCCAGCAGCCAAGATAACGTGGCACAGACCCAGTACTTC
d_call: -; j_call: TRBJ2-7; v_call: TRBV7-3; cdr3_aa: CASSLFNKYEQYF; cdr3_nt: TGTGCCAGCAGCTTATTCAACAAGTACGAGCAGTACTTC
d_call: -; j_call: TRBJ1-1; v_call: TRBV10-1; cdr3_aa: CASSEFVNTEAFF; cdr3_nt: TGCGCCAGCAGTGAATTCGTAAACACTGAAGCTTTCTTT
d_call: TRBD2; j_call: TRBJ2-5; v_call: TRBV15; cdr3_aa: CATREGLAGLQETQYF; cdr3_nt: TGTGCCACCAGGGAAGGACTAGCAGGACTCCAAGAGACCCAGTACTTC
d_call: -; j_call: TRBJ2-3; v_call: TRBV7-2; cdr3_aa: CASSSDSRLTDTQYF; cdr3_nt: TGTGCCAGCAGCTCGGACTCAAGACTCACAGATACGCAGTATTTT
d_call: -; j_call: TRBJ2-7; v_call: TRBV9; cdr3_aa: CASSIARDSNSYEQYF; cdr3_nt: TGTGCCAGCAGCATCGCACGGGACTCTAATTCCTACGAGCAGTACTTC
d_call: TRBD2; j_call: TRBJ2-1; v_call: TRBV4-1; cdr3_aa: CASSLRYRLAGVGSYNEQFF; cdr3_nt: TGCGCCAGCAGCCTACGGTATAGACTAGCGGGAGTAGGCTCCTACAATGAGCAGTTCTTC
d_call: -; j_call: TRBJ2-1; v_call: TRBV6-1; cdr3_aa: CASSDGVSSYNEQFF; cdr3_nt: TGTGCCAGCAGTGATGGCGTGAGCTCCTACAATGAGCAGTTCTTC
d_call: -; j_call: TRBJ2-5; v_call: TRBV7-8; cdr3_aa: CASSIRKYQETQYF; cdr3_nt: TGTGCCAGCAGCATTCGAAAATATCAGGAGACCCAGTACTTC
d_call: TRBD2; j_call: TRBJ2-7; v_call: TRBV28; cdr3_aa: CASRPWGTSGNEQYF; cdr3_nt: TGTGCCAGCAGACCTTGGGGGACTAGCGGGAACGAGCAGTACTTC